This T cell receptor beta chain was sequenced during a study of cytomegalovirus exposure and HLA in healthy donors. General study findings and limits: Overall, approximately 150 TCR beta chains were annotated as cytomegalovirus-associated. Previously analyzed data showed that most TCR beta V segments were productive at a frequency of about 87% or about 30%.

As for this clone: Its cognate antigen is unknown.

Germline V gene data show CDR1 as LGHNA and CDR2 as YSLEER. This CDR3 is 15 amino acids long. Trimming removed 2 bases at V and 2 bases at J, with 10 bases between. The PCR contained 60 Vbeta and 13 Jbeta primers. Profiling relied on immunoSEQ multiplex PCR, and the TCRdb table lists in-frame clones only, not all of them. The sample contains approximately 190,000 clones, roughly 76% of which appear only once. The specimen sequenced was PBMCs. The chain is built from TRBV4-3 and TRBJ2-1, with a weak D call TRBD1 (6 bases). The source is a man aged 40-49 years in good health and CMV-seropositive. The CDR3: CASSQRDTAYNEQFF. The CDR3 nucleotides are TGCGCCAGCAGCCAAAGGGACACCGCCTACAATGAGCAGTTCTTC.